This T cell receptor beta chain comes out of a study of blood T cell repertoires in COVID-19. The method was immunoSEQ multiplex PCR; TCRdb's version includes in-frame clones alone and lacks a portion of them. The sample lists 390,000 or so clones, 75% to 90% occurring once. The germline gives CDR1 SGHRS, CDR2 YFSETQ. This CDR3 has 13 residues. J was trimmed by 5 bases and V by 3 bases; bases with no gene match: 2. This clone was detected once. Residents of 24 US areas, aged roughly 18 to 89 years, made up the participants. Recovery meant two consecutive negative NP/OP PCR tests, professional clearance, or resolved symptoms.

The sequenced material came from PBMCs or T cells enriched from blood (not recorded which). This TCR was recovered from a man between 18 and 35 years old who had recovered from COVID-19. The V gene is TRBV5-1, the J gene TRBJ2-5; 9 positions match TRBD1. The CDR3 loop is CASSSQGAETQYF. Written as DNA, the CDR3 is TGCGCCAGCAGCTCACAGGGGGCGGAGACCCAGTACTTC.